The rows below give T cell receptor beta chains drawn from one sample of a study of low-dose radiotherapy and immunotherapy resistance in tumors. MiXCR, run by TCRdb on the reads, gives a single entry per CDR3 protein. The table shows under 95,000 distinct CDR3 sequences, with roughly 19% occurring only once. The sample in question was PBMCs, obtained before treatment. The receptors were gathered from a male donor with prostate cancer. The CDR3 runs from the conserved cysteine through the conserved F or W. The D gene is left open where the match is weak. Clone size is not always given. Where it is, it says once, few, many or a class for expanded clones.

clone_size d_call j_call v_call cdr3_aa cdr3_nt
many TRBD2 TRBJ2-7 TRBV6-5 CASSWASGGTGEQYF TGTGCCAGCAGTTGGGCTAGCGGGGGGACCGGCGAGCAGTACTTC
many NA TRBJ1-2 TRBV6-6 CAAGGLANYGYTF TGTGCAGCGGGCGGCCTAGCTAACTATGGCTACACCTTC
NA NA TRBJ1-2 TRBV27 CASSLPKTGRYTF TGTGCCAGCAGTTTACCGAAGACCGGCCGGTACACCTTC
many NA TRBJ1-5 TRBV2 CASSGAGGSQPQHF TGTGCCAGCAGTGGCGCGGGGGGAAGTCAGCCCCAGCATTTT
NA TRBD1 TRBJ1-1 TRBV2 CASAIRDRDMNTEAFF TGTGCCAGCGCAATCCGGGACAGGGACATGAACACTGAAGCTTTCTTT
once NA TRBJ1-2 TRBV7-2 CASSYTGLGGYTF TGTGCCAGCAGCTATACAGGGTTGGGAGGCTACACCTTC
few NA TRBJ2-1 TRBV4-2 CASSPVDRANEQFF TGTGCCAGCAGCCCGGTAGATCGGGCAAATGAGCAGTTCTTC
NA NA TRBJ2-3 TRBV30 CAWRGAGTDTQYF TGTGCCTGGAGGGGTGCAGGCACAGATACGCAGTATTTT
NA NA TRBJ2-7 TRBV19 CASSTYSHYEQYF TGTGCCAGTAGTACTTATTCGCACTACGAGCAGTACTTC
medium-sized TRBD2 TRBJ2-5 TRBV6-1 CASSEASGGQETQYF TGTGCCAGCAGTGAAGCTAGCGGGGGGCAAGAGACCCAGTACTTC
many NA TRBJ1-5 TRBV6-6 CASSYSQDRQPQHF TGTGCCAGCAGTTACTCGCAGGATCGGCAGCCCCAGCATTTT
many NA TRBJ2-1 TRBV7-9 CASSSRTGRGRGLPNEQFF TGTGCCAGCAGCTCCCGGACGGGAAGGGGGCGGGGGCTCCCCAATGAGCAGTTCTTC
many TRBD2 TRBJ2-1 TRBV13 CASSLGASGGNNEQFF TGTGCCAGCAGCTTAGGGGCTAGCGGGGGGAACAATGAGCAGTTCTTC
many NA TRBJ2-7 TRBV11-2 CASSSWVTGISNEQYF TGTGCCAGCAGCTCGTGGGTTACAGGGATTAGCAACGAGCAGTACTTC
many TRBD2 TRBJ2-3 TRBV2 CASSLGTSGERQYF TGTGCCAGCAGCCTAGGGACTAGCGGGGAGCGTCAGTATTTT
many TRBD2 TRBJ2-5 TRBV5-5 CASSPAGGAGETQYF TGTGCCAGCAGCCCGGCGGGGGGGGCGGGAGAGACCCAGTACTTC
few TRBD1 TRBJ2-1 TRBV5-1 CASSLGQPYNEQFF TGCGCCAGCAGCCTGGGACAGCCCTACAATGAGCAGTTCTTC
many NA TRBJ1-6 TRBV20-1 CSALGARASPLHF TGCAGTGCTCTGGGGGCGCGGGCTTCACCCCTCCACTTT
many NA TRBJ2-7 TRBV7-8 CASSLDRAGDYEQYF TGTGCCAGCAGCTTAGACAGGGCAGGAGACTACGAGCAGTACTTC
many NA TRBJ2-2 TRBV19 CASEEVGGSGTGELFF TGTGCCAGTGAAGAGGTCGGGGGTTCGGGCACCGGGGAGCTGTTTTTT
many NA TRBJ1-5 TRBV19 CASRASGEGPHQPQHF TGTGCCAGTAGAGCCTCAGGGGAAGGCCCGCATCAGCCCCAGCATTTT
many NA TRBJ2-1 TRBV3-1 CASSQAGEQFF TGTGCCAGCAGCCAAGCTGGGGAGCAGTTCTTC
many TRBD1 TRBJ1-3 TRBV5-1 CASSFGPGGSGNTIYF TGCGCCAGCAGCTTTGGGCCAGGGGGCTCTGGAAACACCATATATTTT
few NA TRBJ2-5 TRBV5-1 CASGPTSQEETQYF TGCGCCAGCGGCCCGACTTCCCAAGAGGAGACCCAGTACTTC
NA TRBD2 TRBJ2-5 TRBV5-3 CASSPTGGAGETRYF TGTGCCAGCAGCCCTACGGGGGGGGCCGGTGAGACCCGGTACTTC
many TRBD1 TRBJ2-5 TRBV2 CASSERDRAQETQYF TGTGCCAGCAGTGAACGGGACAGGGCGCAAGAGACCCAGTACTTC
many TRBD1 TRBJ2-1 TRBV5-1 CASSLSGTGVNEQFF TGCGCCAGCAGCTTGTCCGGGACAGGGGTTAATGAGCAGTTCTTC
many TRBD2 TRBJ2-1 TRBV29-1 CSASPGTSANEQFF TGCAGCGCGTCTCCCGGGACTAGCGCCAATGAGCAGTTCTTC
NA NA TRBJ2-7 TRBV5-4 CASSWQGGHEQYF TGTGCCAGCAGCTGGCAGGGGGGCCACGAGCAGTACTTC